This T cell receptor (beta chain) derives from a study of blood T cells in healthy people across ages. Then a second PCR, running roughly 7 to 11 cycles, was carried out with a sample-barcoded 5' primer and a J-beta primer mix. In TCRdb, the 5' RACE reads were re-called with MiXCR into one record per CDR3 protein. The table shows 750,000 to 950,000 distinct CDR3 sequences, with about 27% occurring only once. Of note for this clonotype: What it recognizes is unknown.

Study-level results: In long-lived donors, naive CD4+ cell counts and diversity exceeded those of aged donors. Researchers judged that diversity estimates from one million T cells fell short of true values.

This sample was shared with a second study, whose subject was T cells of mothers and their children.

The clonotype was recovered from a woman aged 40 to 50 in good health. The sequenced sample was blood.

Written as DNA, the CDR3 is TGTGCCAGCTCACCGGACATCCCTGAAGCTTTCTTT. Encoded protein: CASSPDIPEAFF. The gene calls are TRBV18 and TRBJ1-1; a possible D gene is TRBD1 (5 bases). The V gene's germline CDR1 is KGHSH and CDR2 LQKENI. V was shortened by 3 bases and J by 6 bases, with 8 bases between the two germline ends. The CDR3 totals 12 residues.